A single sample gave rise to the 5 T cell receptor beta chains below, sequenced in a study of cytomegalovirus exposure and HLA in healthy donors. The PCR was carried out with 60 Vbeta primers and 13 Jbeta primers. The assay was immunoSEQ multiplex PCR, and TCRdb's table has in-frame clones only and misses some. The sample shows approximately 190,000 clones, around 80% of them seen only once. Source material: PBMCs. The receptors stem from a man aged 35-49 years in good health and CMV-seropositive.

The genes are TRBV11-2 and TRBJ2-7; TRBD2 matches 14 bases. The V segment lost 3 bases and the J segment 3 bases; nucleotides outside the gene matches: 4. From germline, CDR1 is SGHAT and CDR2 FQNNGV. The CDR3 loop spans 16 amino acids. CDR3: CASSFGTSGSGYEQYF. CDR3 nucleotides: TGTGCCAGCAGCTTCGGGACTAGCGGGAGCGGCTACGAGCAGTACTTC.

This clone came up a few times. The chain has TRBV2 and TRBJ1-1; D is ambiguous. Trimming pared 0 bases from V and 2 bases from J, leaving 13 bases between. There are 16 residues in the CDR3. In germline, CDR1 is SNHLY, CDR2 FYNNEI. The CDR3 DNA is TGTGCCAGCAGTGAAGCCTTTGACACATTCAACACTGAAGCTTTCTTT. Its translation is CASSEAFDTFNTEAFF. Combining the CDR3 with reference TRBV2 and TRBJ1-1 gives the whole variable domain EPEVTQTPSHQVTQMGQEVILRCVPISNHLYFYWYRQILGQKVEFLVSFYNNEISEKSEIFDDQFSVERPDGSNFTLKIRSTKLEDSAMYFCASSEAFDTFNTEAFFGQGTRLTVV.

V and J are TRBV6-1 and TRBJ1-5; tentative D call: TRBD1 (5 bases). The length of the CDR3 is 15 residues. Germline assignment: CDR1 MNHNS and CDR2 SASEGT. V was cut by 2 bases and J by 0 bases, with 8 bases left in between. The CDR3 loop is CASSEPGHSNQPQHF. In DNA, the CDR3 is TGTGCCAGCAGTGAACCCGGACATAGCAATCAGCCCCAGCATTTT.

The chain joins TRBV29-1 to TRBJ2-2, with D possibly matching TRBD2 (6 bases). Germline assignment: CDR1 SQVTM and CDR2 ANQGSEA. Trimming removed 4 bases at V and 2 bases at J, with 11 bases between. The CDR3 runs 14 residues. This CDR3 is CSVVGTLNTGELFF. The CDR3 region has the DNA TGCAGCGTTGTAGGGACTCTTAACACCGGGGAGCTGTTTTTT.

Comment on this clone: A read error may account for a junction end that differs from germline. This same CDR3 is encoded by further DNA sequences in the sample. The chain uses TRBV6-5 and TRBJ1-4, with 8 bases that match TRBD1. The CDR3 sequence is 16 residues long. Germline V lookup: CDR1 MNHEY, CDR2 SVGAGI. The CDR3 protein is CASSYSRTGSNEKLFF. Here the CDR3 DNA reads TGTGCCAGTAGTTACTCGCGGACAGGGTCTAATGAAAAACTGTTTTTT.